What follows is one TCR beta chain and its context. This clonotype was counted at least ten times. Its antigen target is currently unknown. The sample holds no much larger clone one base away, and base qualities are not on file. For unsorted PBMC libraries, 2 million PBMCs were used after storage in RNAlater at -80 degrees C until RNA extraction. Multiple sclerosis patients were enrolled in a US clinical protocol under which disease progression was evaluated by magnetic resonance imaging. Peripheral blood was subjected to Ficoll-Hypaque density gradient centrifugation to isolate PBMCs, which were then cryopreserved in liquid nitrogen. The germline V gene encodes CDR1 SGHRS and CDR2 YFSETQ. The CDR3 runs 14 amino acids, cysteine and phenylalanine included. Only CDR3 DNA remains: 42 bases, in frame from the first base. Between the V and J ends, shortened by 4 bases and 3 bases respectively, the junction contains 13 bases.

This sample was taken from a study of neurological immune-mediated disorders (dated by TCRdb to the late 2010s). Regarding the research as a whole: Of the roughly 34 multiple sclerosis patients, 31 had relapsing-remitting MS and 3 had secondary progressive MS. Longitudinal samples, technical triplicates and paired sorted CD4+ and CD8+ T-cell subsets, alongside PBMC samples, were included among the approximately 99 TCR-beta libraries. Using UMI-based sequencing, the study compared peripheral blood TCR-beta repertoires from patients with HTLV-I-associated myelopathy (HAM/TSP), patients with multiple sclerosis, and healthy controls. Of the 70 or so subjects in the cohort, approximately 15 were HAM/TSP patients, approximately 35 were multiple sclerosis patients, and 20 were healthy controls. Overall study results and their limits: Repertoires from 18 of 34 MS patients were grouped by phylogenetic analysis into a cluster of related CDR3 sequences, suggesting a possible repertoire-level signature. TCR clonal expansion was highest in HAM/TSP patients and lowest in MS patients, with MS patients falling below even healthy controls. No identical CDR3 amino acid sequences were shared among expanded clones across subjects, suggesting private TCR-beta repertoires in all groups. No clinical or MRI features were associated with the MS cluster, and the authors said that larger cohorts are needed.

cDNA was synthesized by template-switch 5'RACE using a primer with a 10-nucleotide random unique molecular identifier that tagged each TCR transcript. Each sequencing run produced over 160 million TCR-beta sequences covering 15-18 subjects. The RNeasy kit was used to extract total RNA. Using the KAPA Real-time Library Amplification kit, TCR-beta VDJ regions were amplified with primers for the TCR constant region and the 5'RACE anchor. A first PCR added sample indexes and Illumina adaptors, after which a second PCR increased the library yield. After Ampure bead purification, the roughly 650 bp TCR product was size-selected on a 2% E-gel SizeSelection system. Before pooling, library quality was checked on a Bioanalyzer, concentration was measured with Qubit, and libraries were quantified with the Kapa Library Quantification kit. Libraries were sequenced paired-end 2 x 150 bp on an Illumina HiSeq 2500. To increase sequence diversity, roughly 24-32% phiX was spiked into each library pool. As for how the authors treated the data: Quality-filtered reads were processed with the UMI-based MiGEC pipeline, and over 75% of raw TCR sequences were removed by the MiGEC pipeline during error correction. VDJ genes were aligned to IMGT germline references, and each clonotype was defined by a unique CDR3 amino acid sequence together with V-J genes. Clonal expansion, Shannon diversity, and CDR3 relatedness (CalcPairwiseDistances, ClusterSamples) were evaluated with VDJtools, and phylogenetic trees were built with CLCbio workbench. A clone was classed as expanded if it had 8 or more unique UMIs, a cutoff based on coefficient-of-variation modelling across technical triplicates. Using fastp trimming at Q25 and MiXCR clonotype assembly, TCRdb reanalyzed the public sequencing data and kept in-frame beta chains. Records with the same CDR3 protein are collapsed into one entry carrying the most frequent genes and DNA. It is TCRdb's table, rather than the study itself, that gives the V and J calls and clone size. In this sample the table shows roughly 60,000 distinct CDR3 sequences, 3.5% to 4.5% of which occur a single time. Under 2.5% of the sample belongs to the ten largest clones.

The receptor was isolated from a woman aged 50 to 65 with multiple sclerosis. Rearrangement joined TRBV5-1 to TRBJ1-1; the D gene is unclear. Sequencing was performed on PBMCs. The CDR3 is CASSHRTEDTEAFF. The base sequence is TGCGCCAGCAGCCACCGAACAGAGGACACTGAAGCTTTCTTT.